The T cell receptor (beta chain) under discussion was sequenced for a study of blood T cell repertoires in COVID-19. On the study more broadly: PBMCs, B-cell-depleted T cells, or T cells were the source of the cDNA or gDNA that made up the material.

Produced via immunoSEQ multiplex PCR; TCRdb's table is partial and in-frame only. The table lists some 200,000 clones, around four fifths of them singletons. Patients in Seattle were enrolled during active infection, then followed longitudinally. Trimming shortened V by 5 bases and J by 1 base, and 11 bases separated the two germline ends. Germline values: CDR1 LGHDT, CDR2 YNNKEL (reference sequence). The CDR3 has 14 amino acids. The chain links TRBV3-1 (or the pseudogene TRBV3-2) to TRBJ1-1; a weak D match, TRBD1 (6 bases). This TCR was recovered from a woman of 80 years or more with COVID-19, enrolled during active disease. Sequencing was performed on peripheral blood. CDR3 amino acids: CASSERTANTEAFF. The CDR3 nucleotides are TGTGCCAGCAGCGAGCGGACAGCGAACACTGAAGCTTTCTTT.